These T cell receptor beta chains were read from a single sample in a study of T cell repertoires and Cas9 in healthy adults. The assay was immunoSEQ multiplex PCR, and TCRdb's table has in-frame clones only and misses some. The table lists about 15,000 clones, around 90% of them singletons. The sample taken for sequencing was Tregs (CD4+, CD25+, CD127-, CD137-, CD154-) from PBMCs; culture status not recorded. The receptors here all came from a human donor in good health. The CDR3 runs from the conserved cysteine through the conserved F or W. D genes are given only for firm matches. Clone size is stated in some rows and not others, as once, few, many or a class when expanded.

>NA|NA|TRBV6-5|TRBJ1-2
CASSYRGRYGYTF
TGTGCCAGCAGTTACCGGGGGCGCTATGGCTACACCTTC
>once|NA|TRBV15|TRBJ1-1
CATSRESHTEAFF
TGTGCCACCAGCAGGGAGTCTCACACTGAAGCTTTCTTT
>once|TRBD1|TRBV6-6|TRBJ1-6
CASSAGTANSPLHF
TGTGCCAGCAGTGCCGGGACAGCCAATTCACCCCTCCACTTT
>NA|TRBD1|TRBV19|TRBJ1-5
CASGDRGRVQPQHF
TGTGCCAGTGGAGACAGGGGGCGAGTTCAGCCCCAGCATTTT
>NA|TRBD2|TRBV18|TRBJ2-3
CASSPRQAGGTDTQYF
TGTGCCAGCTCACCACGACAGGCGGGGGGGACAGATACGCAGTATTTT
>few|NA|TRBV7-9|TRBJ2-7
CASSLRAGPTYEQYF
TGTGCCAGCAGCTTAAGGGCAGGGCCTACCTACGAGCAGTACTTC
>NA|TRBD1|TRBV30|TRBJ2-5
CAWGLTGSETQYF
TGTGCCTGGGGCTTGACAGGGTCGGAGACCCAGTACTTC
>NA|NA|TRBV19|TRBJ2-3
CASSRRNTDTQYF
TGTGCCAGTAGCCGACGGAACACAGATACGCAGTATTTT
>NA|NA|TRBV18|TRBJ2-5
CASSRNLYQETQYF
TGTGCCAGCTCTCGCAACCTTTATCAAGAGACCCAGTACTTC
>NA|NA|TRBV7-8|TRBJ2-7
CASSFSGTPSHEQYF
TGTGCCAGCAGCTTCTCCGGGACTCCTTCCCACGAGCAGTACTTC
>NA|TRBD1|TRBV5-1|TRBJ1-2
CASSPRGPYGYTF
TGCGCCAGCAGCCCCAGGGGGCCGTATGGCTACACCTTC
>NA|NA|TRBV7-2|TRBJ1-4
CASSLGRGPTNEKLFF
TGTGCCAGCAGCTTGGGCAGGGGCCCAACTAATGAAAAACTGTTTTTT
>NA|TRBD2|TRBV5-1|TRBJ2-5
CASSGGASGETQYF
TGCGCCAGCAGCGGAGGGGCTAGCGGGGAGACCCAGTACTTC
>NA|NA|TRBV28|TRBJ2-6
CASSFGSGANVLTF
TGTGCCAGCAGTTTTGGTTCAGGGGCCAACGTCCTGACTTTC
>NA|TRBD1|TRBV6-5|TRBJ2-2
CASSGTGNTGELFF
TGTGCCAGCAGCGGGACAGGGAACACCGGGGAGCTGTTTTTT
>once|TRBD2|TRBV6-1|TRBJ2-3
CASSGLAGRGTDTQYF
TGTGCCAGCAGTGGGTTAGCGGGGCGAGGCACAGATACGCAGTATTTT
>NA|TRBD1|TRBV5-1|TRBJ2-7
CASSPIGTGGYEQYF
TGCGCCAGCAGCCCGATCGGGACAGGGGGCTACGAGCAGTACTTC
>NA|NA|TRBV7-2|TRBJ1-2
CASSFTLGAAGHGYTF
TGTGCCAGCAGCTTTACATTGGGTGCGGCAGGGCATGGCTACACCTTC
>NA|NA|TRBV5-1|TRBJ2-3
CASTIGAGDTQYF
TGCGCCAGCACTATAGGGGCTGGAGATACGCAGTATTTT
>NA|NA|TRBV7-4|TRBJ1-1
CASSLVGVTIYTEAFF
TGTGCCAGCAGCTTAGTCGGCGTGACTATTTACACTGAAGCTTTCTTT
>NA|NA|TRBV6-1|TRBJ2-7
CASSGASGFGDEQYF
TGTGCCAGCAGTGGAGCGTCGGGTTTCGGCGACGAGCAGTACTTC
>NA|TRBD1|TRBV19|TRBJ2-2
CASSLTGVAGELFF
TGTGCCAGTAGTCTCACAGGGGTAGCCGGGGAGCTGTTTTTT
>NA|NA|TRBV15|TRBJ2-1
CATSRGRGAGFNEQFF
TGTGCCACCAGCAGAGGACGGGGGGCAGGGTTCAATGAGCAGTTCTTC
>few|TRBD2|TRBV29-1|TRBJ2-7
CSGGGGPQHYEQYF
TGCAGCGGGGGGGGTGGACCTCAACACTACGAGCAGTACTTC
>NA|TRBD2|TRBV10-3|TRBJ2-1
CAISVIAGGSSYNEQFF
TGTGCCATCAGTGTGATAGCGGGGGGCAGCTCCTACAATGAGCAGTTCTTC
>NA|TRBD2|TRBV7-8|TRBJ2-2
CASSALSGGNTGELFF
TGTGCCAGCAGCGCCCTATCGGGGGGAAACACCGGGGAGCTGTTTTTT
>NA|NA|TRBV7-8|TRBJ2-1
CASSLPRQVQSYNEQFF
TGTGCCAGCAGCTTACCCAGACAGGTGCAATCCTACAATGAGCAGTTCTTC
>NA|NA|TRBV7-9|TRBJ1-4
CASSPGVLGEKLFF
TGTGCCAGCAGCCCAGGGGTTTTGGGTGAAAAACTGTTTTTT
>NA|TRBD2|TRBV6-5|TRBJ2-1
CASSYGTSGKNEQFF
TGTGCCAGCAGTTACGGTACTAGCGGTAAGAATGAGCAGTTCTTC
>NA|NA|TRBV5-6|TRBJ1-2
CASSPDSDYGYTF
TGTGCCAGCAGTCCGGACAGCGACTATGGCTACACCTTC
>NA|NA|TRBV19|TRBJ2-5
CASSILAGVAETQYF
TGTGCCAGTAGTATTCTGGCAGGGGTCGCGGAGACCCAGTACTTC
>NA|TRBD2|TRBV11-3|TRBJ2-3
CASTPKRGAKDTQYF
TGTGCCAGCACCCCTAAGCGGGGGGCGAAAGATACGCAGTATTTT
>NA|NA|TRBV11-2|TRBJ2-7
CASSPDRHNYEQYF
TGTGCCAGCAGTCCGGACCGTCACAATTACGAGCAGTACTTC
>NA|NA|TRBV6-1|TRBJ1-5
CASMGVGYSNQPQHF
TGTGCCAGCATGGGGGTGGGATATAGCAATCAGCCCCAGCATTTT
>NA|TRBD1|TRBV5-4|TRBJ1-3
CASSVRTGSGNTIYF
TGTGCCAGCAGCGTCAGGACAGGGTCTGGAAACACCATATATTTT
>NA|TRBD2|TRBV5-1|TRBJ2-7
CASRGGSLGEQYF
TGCGCCAGCAGGGGAGGGTCGTTGGGCGAGCAGTACTTC
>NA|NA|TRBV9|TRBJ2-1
CASSVQVEAAGPQFF
TGTGCCAGCAGCGTACAGGTGGAGGCGGCCGGGCCGCAGTTCTTC
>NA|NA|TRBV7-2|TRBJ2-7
CASSLGTGAYEQYF
TGTGCCAGCAGCTTAGGGACGGGCGCCTACGAGCAGTACTTC
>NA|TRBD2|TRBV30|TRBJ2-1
CAWSEVAGASSYNEQFF
TGTGCCTGGAGTGAGGTAGCGGGGGCAAGCTCCTACAATGAGCAGTTCTTC
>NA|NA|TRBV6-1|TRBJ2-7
CASFRSPFYEQYF
TGTGCCAGTTTTCGCAGCCCATTCTACGAGCAGTACTTC
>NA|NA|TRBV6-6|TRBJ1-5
CASSLSNQPQHF
TGTGCCAGCAGCTTGAGCAATCAGCCCCAGCATTTT
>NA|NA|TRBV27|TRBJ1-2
CASSPISGAGYTF
TGTGCCAGCAGTCCTATTTCAGGGGCTGGCTACACCTTC
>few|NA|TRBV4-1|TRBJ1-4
CASSQDSYATNEKLFF
TGCGCCAGCAGCCAAGACAGCTATGCAACTAATGAAAAACTGTTTTTT
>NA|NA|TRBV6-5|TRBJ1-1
CASSYNLDTEAFF
TGTGCCAGCAGTTACAACCTGGACACTGAAGCTTTCTTT
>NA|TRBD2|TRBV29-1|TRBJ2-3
CSVDFSGGFTDTQYF
TGCAGCGTTGATTTTAGCGGGGGGTTCACAGATACGCAGTATTTT
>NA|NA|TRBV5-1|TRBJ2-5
CASRLFVDVIKETQYF
TGCGCCAGCAGGCTTTTTGTGGACGTAATAAAAGAGACCCAGTACTTC
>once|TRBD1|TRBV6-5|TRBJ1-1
CASSYGQGYTEAFF
TGTGCCAGCAGTTACGGACAGGGATACACTGAAGCTTTCTTT
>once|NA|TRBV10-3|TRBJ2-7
CAIISYEQYF
TGTGCCATCATCTCCTACGAGCAGTACTTC
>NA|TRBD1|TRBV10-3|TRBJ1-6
CAITRGLRDSPLHF
TGTGCCATCACAAGGGGGCTTAGGGATTCACCCCTCCACTTT
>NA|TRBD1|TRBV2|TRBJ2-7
CASSTGQGGSGEQYF
TGTGCCAGCAGTACCGGACAGGGAGGCTCGGGGGAGCAGTACTTC
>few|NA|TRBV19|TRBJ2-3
CASSIGVQPSTDTQYF
TGTGCCAGTAGTATTGGCGTACAGCCGAGCACAGATACGCAGTATTTT
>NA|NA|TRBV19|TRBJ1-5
CASTQAWAGELNQPQHF
TGTGCCAGCACACAAGCCTGGGCGGGAGAGTTAAATCAGCCCCAGCATTTT
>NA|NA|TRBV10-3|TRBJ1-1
CAISESRGPGSEAFF
TGTGCCATCAGTGAGTCAAGGGGTCCCGGCTCTGAAGCTTTCTTT
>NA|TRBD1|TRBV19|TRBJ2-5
CASSMTGGQETQYF
TGTGCCAGTAGTATGACAGGGGGACAAGAGACCCAGTACTTC
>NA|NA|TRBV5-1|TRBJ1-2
CASSLDEFGYTF
TGCGCCAGCAGCTTGGACGAGTTTGGCTACACCTTC